This T cell receptor beta chain was found in a study of T-cell reconstitution after alpha-beta-depleted transplantation in children. Study-level points and caveats: Where alpha-beta T cells came from about two months after transplant was reportedly several hundred expanded graft clones.

During its preparation, the TCRbeta library received unique molecular identifiers. TCRdb re-derived calls from the PCR reads in MiXCR, one entry per CDR3 protein. The repertoire includes roughly 240,000 distinct CDR3 sequences, 6.5% to 9% of them detected once, and 5% to 7% sits in the top ten. Per germline, CDR1 LGHNA and CDR2 YSLEER. The junction had 8 bases not matched to a gene; V was cut back by 3 bases and J by 3 bases. The CDR3 is 16 amino acids. Ten or more counts support this clonotype. Its antigen is unknown. This chain links TRBV4-3 with TRBJ1-3, with 7 bases that match TRBD1. The TCR originated in a male patient aged 10 to 17 who had a stem cell transplant for acute lymphoblastic leukemia, so the T cells may come from the graft donor. This sample comprised PBMCs, mostly from graft donor cells, obtained 180 days after TCRalphabeta/CD19-depleted stem cell transplant. In nucleotides, the CDR3 is TGCGCCAGCAGCCAGGCGACAGGGCCAGATGGAAACACCATATATTTT. The encoded protein is CASSQATGPDGNTIYF.